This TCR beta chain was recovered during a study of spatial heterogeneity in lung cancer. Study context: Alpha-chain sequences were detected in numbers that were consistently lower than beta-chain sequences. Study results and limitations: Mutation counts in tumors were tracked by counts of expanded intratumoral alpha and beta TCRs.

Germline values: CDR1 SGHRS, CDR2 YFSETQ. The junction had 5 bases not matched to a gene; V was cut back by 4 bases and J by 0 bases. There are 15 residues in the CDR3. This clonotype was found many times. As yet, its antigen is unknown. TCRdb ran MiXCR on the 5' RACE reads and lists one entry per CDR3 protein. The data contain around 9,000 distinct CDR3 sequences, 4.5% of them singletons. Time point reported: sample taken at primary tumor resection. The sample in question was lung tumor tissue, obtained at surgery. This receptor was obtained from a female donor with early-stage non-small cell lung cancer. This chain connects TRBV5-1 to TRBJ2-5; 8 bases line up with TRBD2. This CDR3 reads CASSAAAGDQETQYF. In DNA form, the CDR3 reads TGCGCCAGCAGCGCCGCAGCGGGGGACCAAGAGACCCAGTACTTC.